Below, one TCR beta chain is given with its context. As yet, its antigen is unknown. It may be a read error: a sequence one base away is much more abundant. In each sample, at least 6.5 million PBMCs were isolated. This entry is derived from a study of blood T cells in healthy people across ages. Study-wide results and caveats: Donor CMV status, an unknown factor, possibly confounded changes in expanded clonotypes.

Germline CDR1 ENHRY, CDR2 SYGVKD. Trimming left V 4 bases short and J 7 bases short, with 12 bases between. The CDR3 spans 13 residues. Sample-barcoded 5' priming and a J-beta primer mix drove a second PCR of about 7 to 12 cycles. From the 5' RACE reads, TCRdb called clonotypes with MiXCR, one entry per CDR3 protein. The sample contains more than 800,000 distinct CDR3 sequences, about 30% of which appear only once. Input material: blood. V gene TRBV10-3 combines with J gene TRBJ2-3; D unresolved. The sequence was obtained from a woman older than 75 in good health. CDR3 amino acids: CAISAPLQNTQYF. CDR3 DNA sequence: TGTGCCATCAGTGCCCCTCTCCAAAATACGCAGTATTTT.